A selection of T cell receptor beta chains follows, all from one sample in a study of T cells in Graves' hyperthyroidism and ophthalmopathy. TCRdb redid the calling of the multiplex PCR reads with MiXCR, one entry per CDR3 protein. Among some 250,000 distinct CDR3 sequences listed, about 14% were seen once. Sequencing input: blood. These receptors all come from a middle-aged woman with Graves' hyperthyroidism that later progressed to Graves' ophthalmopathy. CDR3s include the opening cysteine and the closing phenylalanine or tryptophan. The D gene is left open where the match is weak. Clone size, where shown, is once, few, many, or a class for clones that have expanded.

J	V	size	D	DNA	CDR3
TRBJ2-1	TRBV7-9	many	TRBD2	TGTGCCAGCAGCGGGCTAGCGGGCCTCAATGAGCAGTTCTTC	CASSGLAGLNEQFF
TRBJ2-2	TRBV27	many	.	TGTGCCAGCAGTTTACCTGGCGGGGCGAACACCGGGGAGCTGTTTTTT	CASSLPGGANTGELFF
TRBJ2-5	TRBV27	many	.	TGTGCCTCAGGCACCGGGGAGACCCAGTACTTC	CASGTGETQYF
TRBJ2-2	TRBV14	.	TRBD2	TGTGCCAGCAGTCAGACTAGCGGGAGTAGGTTCACCGGGGAGCTGTTTTTT	CASSQTSGSRFTGELFF
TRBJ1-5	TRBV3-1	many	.	TGTGCCAGCAGCCAAGATTTGGCAGGGAATCAGCCCCAGCATTTT	CASSQDLAGNQPQHF
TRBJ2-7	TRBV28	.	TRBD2	TGTGCCAGCAGTTTGTCGGGACTAGCGGGTGATTACGAGCAGTACTTC	CASSLSGLAGDYEQYF
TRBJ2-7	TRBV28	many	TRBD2	TGTGCCACCACGGGACTAGCGGCCTACGAGCAGTACTTC	CATTGLAAYEQYF
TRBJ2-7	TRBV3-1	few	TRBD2	TGTGCCAGCAGCCGACTAGCGGGAGACGAGCAGTACTTC	CASSRLAGDEQYF
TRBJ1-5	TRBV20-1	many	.	TGCAGTGCTAGAGTAGTGGGGGACTTTAGCAATCAGCCCCAGCATTTT	CSARVVGDFSNQPQHF
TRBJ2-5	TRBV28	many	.	TGTGCCAGCAGTTTAGAGGGGCGCGGAATTTCCCAAGAGACCCAGTACTTC	CASSLEGRGISQETQYF
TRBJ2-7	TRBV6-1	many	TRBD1	TGTGCCAGCAGTTGGGACAGGGTCGAGCAGTACTTC	CASSWDRVEQYF
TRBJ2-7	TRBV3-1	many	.	TGTGCCCCAAAGGGCGGGGACAGCTACGAGCAGTACTTC	CAPKGGDSYEQYF
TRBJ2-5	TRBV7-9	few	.	TGTGCCAGCAGCCACCGGCGGGGTGGGAGCGGTCAAGAGACCCAGTACTTC	CASSHRRGGSGQETQYF
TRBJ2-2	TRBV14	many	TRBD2	TGTGCCAGCAGCCCTTCGGGAGGGCCTATCACCGGGGAGCTGTTTTTT	CASSPSGGPITGELFF
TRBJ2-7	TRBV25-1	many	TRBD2	TGTGCCAGCAGTGATGTAGCGGGAGTCGACGAGCAGTACTTC	CASSDVAGVDEQYF
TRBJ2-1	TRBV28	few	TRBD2	TGTGCCAGCAGTTTGGGCGGGAGGGCCCCCAATGAGCAGTTCTTC	CASSLGGRAPNEQFF
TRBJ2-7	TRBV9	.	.	TGTGCCAGCAGCGTAGGTTCCAGCGGACTCCCGGGGGAGCAGTACTTC	CASSVGSSGLPGEQYF
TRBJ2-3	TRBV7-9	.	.	TGTGCCGGCAGCTTAGCCGTTGGAGATACGCAGTATTTT	CAGSLAVGDTQYF
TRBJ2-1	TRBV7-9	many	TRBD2	TGTGCCAGCCCCCTAGCGGAGCTAAAGTTTGATGAGCAGTTCTTC	CASPLAELKFDEQFF
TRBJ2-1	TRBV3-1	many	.	TGTGCCAGCAGCCGGGGTCGATTAGCGTTCGATGAGCAGTTCTTC	CASSRGRLAFDEQFF
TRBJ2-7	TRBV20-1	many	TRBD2	TGCAGTGCTAGAGGGTTGCCTAGCGGGAGCTACGAGCAGTACTTC	CSARGLPSGSYEQYF
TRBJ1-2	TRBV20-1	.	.	TGCAGTGCTAGGGGCCGGGGCCGCATTAACTATGGCTACACCTTC	CSARGRGRINYGYTF
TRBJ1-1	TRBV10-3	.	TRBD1	TGTGCCATCAGTGAGGGGACAGGGAACACTGAAGCTTTCTTT	CAISEGTGNTEAFF